Following are 25 T cell receptor beta chains from one sample sequenced in a study of blood T cell repertoires in COVID-19. Sequenced by immunoSEQ multiplex PCR; TCRdb stores in-frame clones only, minus some. This sample has about 270,000 clones; 84% occur once, and the top ten carry roughly 8.6%. Sequencing input: peripheral blood. These receptors all stem from a human donor in a cohort sampled during active COVID-19.

The chain links TRBV19 to TRBJ1-4; D is uncertain. The ends were cut back, 3 bases at V and 5 bases at J, with 19 bases in the middle. The germline V gene has CDR1 LNHDA and CDR2 SQIVND (reference sequence). The CDR3 runs 17 residues. This chain's CDR3 is CASSMSPRLLLNEKLFF. CDR3 nucleotides: TGTGCCAGTAGTATGAGTCCCCGTCTACTCCTGAATGAAAAACTGTTTTTT.

V and J are TRBV9 and TRBJ2-7; D might be TRBD2 (5 bases). Trimming removed 6 bases from V and 6 bases from J, with 19 bases in between. Germline assignment: CDR1 SGDLS and CDR2 YYNGEE. The CDR3 loop spans 14 amino acids. This chain's CDR3 is CASNVLGEISEQYF. CDR3 DNA: TGTGCCAGCAACGTCCTCGGGGAGATTAGCGAGCAGTACTTC.

This chain links TRBV6-5 with TRBJ2-2; no reliable D call. CDR1 and CDR2 (germline): MNHEY, SVGAGI. CDR3 length: 14 amino acids. The ends were cut back, 9 bases at V and 0 bases at J, with 11 bases in the middle. The CDR3 coding sequence is TGTGCCAGTATCCTAGAAACGAACACCGGGGAGCTGTTTTTT. Encoded protein: CASILETNTGELFF.

The genes are TRBV6-6 and TRBJ2-7, with a possible D match to TRBD2 (5 bases). The CDR3 is 13 amino acids. From germline, CDR1 is MNHNY and CDR2 SVGAGI (reference sequence). The germline V and J ends were trimmed by 10 bases and 6 bases, with 19 bases remaining between them. CDR3 sequence (DNA): TGTGCCACCACGGACCCTAGCCGTAGCGAGCAGTACTTC. This encodes CATTDPSRSEQYF.

This clone was found a few times. This chain connects TRBV9 to TRBJ1-1; 9 positions match TRBD1. The J segment lost 5 bases and the V segment lost 4 bases, leaving 6 bases of the junction unmatched. CDR3 length: 14 amino acids. Per germline, CDR1 SGDLS and CDR2 YYNGEE. For the CDR3, the DNA is TGTGCCAGCAGCTCCGGGACAGGGAAGACTGAAGCTTTCTTT. It yields the protein CASSSGTGKTEAFF.

This clone has only a few counts. The chain links TRBV27 to TRBJ2-1, with 9 bases matching TRBD2. The germline CDR1 and CDR2 sequences are MNHEY and SMNVEV (reference sequence). The ends lost 8 bases at V and 4 bases at J; junction bases unmatched: 6. The CDR3 consists of 14 residues. CDR3: CASGRLAEYNEQFF. DNA of the CDR3: TGTGCCAGCGGAAGACTAGCGGAGTACAATGAGCAGTTCTTC.

The J gene is TRBJ1-2, the V gene TRBV7-3; D is possibly TRBD1 (5 bases). The V end lost 5 bases, the J end lost 1 base, and 11 bases lay between the germline ends. Germline values: CDR1 SGHTA, CDR2 FQGTGA. The CDR3 extends over 14 amino acids. CDR3 residues: CASSPEGSNYGYTF. CDR3 coding DNA: TGTGCCAGCAGCCCGGAGGGGAGTAACTATGGCTACACCTTC.

The CDR3 coding sequence is TGTGCCAGCAGCCATCTATTCGCGGGAGGTTATGAGACCCAGTACTTC. Its protein is CASSHLFAGGYETQYF. The V and J genes are TRBV3-1 (or the pseudogene TRBV3-2) and TRBJ2-5; 8 bases map to TRBD2. V gave up 3 bases and J gave up 5 bases; unmatched junction bases: 11. The CDR3 is 16 residues long. Germline CDR1 LGHDT, CDR2 YNNKEL (reference sequence).

This rearrangement joins TRBV5-1 to TRBJ1-2; TRBD1 agrees at 8 bases. The CDR3 is made up of 15 amino acids. Germline CDR1 and CDR2: SGHRS and YFSETQ. With V trimmed by 2 bases and J by 4 bases, 7 bases remained unmatched. This CDR3 reads CASSLSPGTGYGYTF. The CDR3 DNA reads TGCGCCAGCAGCTTATCACCTGGGACAGGCTATGGCTACACCTTC.

CDR3 residues: CASSLTSGGRRETQYF. The DNA for the CDR3 is TGTGCCAGCAGTCTTACTAGCGGGGGCCGAAGGGAGACCCAGTACTTC. The V gene is TRBV5-6, the J gene TRBJ2-5; 11 bases line up with TRBD2. Germline V gene sequence: CDR1 SGHDT, CDR2 YYEEEE. The CDR3 spans 16 residues. Unmatched junction bases numbered 11, after V lost 5 bases and J lost 5 bases.

This sequence joins TRBV2 and TRBJ1-2; D is unresolved. V was clipped by 1 base and J by 5 bases, with 11 bases between them. Germline CDR1 is SNHLY and CDR2 is FYNNEI. The CDR3 is 14 residues long. The CDR3 reads CASSEGLVEYGYTF. The CDR3, as DNA: TGTGCCAGCAGTGAAGGGCTAGTGGAGTATGGCTACACCTTC.

This chain joins TRBV2 and TRBJ2-7, with TRBD1 identical over 9 bases. The CDR3 length is 14 residues. V trimming: 8 bases; J trimming: 2 bases; junction bases outside the gene matches: 7. CDR1 is SNHLY and CDR2 is FYNNEI in the germline V gene. The CDR3 DNA sequence: TGTGCCAGCGGGGACAGGGCCACCACCTACGAGCAGTACTTC. This translates into CASGDRATTYEQYF. The full variable domain, its missing parts supplied by reference TRBV2 and TRBJ2-7, is EPEVTQTPSHQVTQMGQEVILRCVPISNHLYFYWYRQILGQKVEFLVSFYNNEISEKSEIFDDQFSVERPDGSNFTLKIRSTKLEDSAMYFCASGDRATTYEQYFGPGTRLTVT.

This rearrangement joins TRBV18 to TRBJ2-5; the D gene is possibly TRBD1 (6 bases). Trimming took off 2 bases at V and 5 bases at J, with 12 bases between the two ends. The CDR3 runs to 14 residues. Germline CDR1 and CDR2: KGHSH and LQKENI. The CDR3 loop is CASSPTGRGETQYF. CDR3 DNA: TGTGCCAGCTCACCAACAGGGAGAGGGGAGACCCAGTACTTC. Looking up the rest from reference TRBV18 and TRBJ2-5 gives the full variable domain: NAGVMQNPRHLVRRRGQEARLRCSPMKGHSHVYWYRQLPEEGLKFMVYLQKENIIDESGMPKERFSAEFPKEGPSILRIQQVVRGDSAAYFCASSPTGRGETQYFGPGTRLLVL.

The CDR3 sequence: CASSYQGRGGYTF. In DNA form, the CDR3 reads TGTGCCAGCAGTTACCAGGGCCGTGGTGGCTACACCTTC. This chain joins TRBV6-5 and TRBJ1-2; D might be TRBD1 (5 bases). The CDR3 covers 13 residues. V was pared by 2 bases and J by 7 bases, with 11 bases between. Germline V CDR1 and CDR2: MNHEY, SVGAGI.

This CDR3 is CASITIGQGAAGELFF. CDR3 nucleotides: TGTGCCAGCATCACTATCGGACAGGGGGCGGCCGGGGAGCTGTTTTTT. The chain is built from TRBV28 and TRBJ2-2; 11 nucleotides align to TRBD1. The CDR3 is 16 residues long. Germline lookup yields CDR1 MDHEN and CDR2 SYDVKM. J gave up 6 bases and V 7 bases, and 10 bases lay outside the gene matches.

V gene TRBV11-3 combines with J gene TRBJ2-1, with 7 bases matching TRBD2. CDR1 is SGHNT, CDR2 YENEEA, per germline. V shed 6 bases and J 5 bases; nucleotides not matched to a gene: 7. The CDR3 is made up of 14 amino acids. DNA for the CDR3: TGTGCCAGCAGACTGAGCGGGGCTCACAATGAGCAGTTCTTC. Its protein is CASRLSGAHNEQFF.

The J gene is TRBJ2-1, the V gene TRBV9; D might be TRBD1 (5 bases). The CDR3 totals 15 residues. The germline V gene encodes CDR1 SGDLS and CDR2 YYNGEE. The V end lost 3 bases, the J end lost 9 bases, and 19 bases lay between the germline ends. In DNA, the CDR3 is TGTGCCAGCAGCGCTGGACCCGGAAGGGGTAGTGAGCAGTTCTTC. Amino acid sequence: CASSAGPGRGSEQFF.

The CDR3 loop reads CASSRPAGGRTDTQYF. Here the CDR3 DNA reads TGTGCCAGCAGTCGCCCAGCGGGGGGGCGCACAGATACGCAGTATTTT. The gene calls are TRBV28 and TRBJ2-3, with TRBD2 matching over 10 bases. The germline CDR1 and CDR2 sequences are MDHEN and SYDVKM. The CDR3 is made up of 16 amino acids. The ends lost 5 bases at V and 1 base at J; junction bases unmatched: 6.

V usage is TRBV12-3 or TRBV12-4 and J usage is TRBJ2-7, with D perhaps TRBD2 (6 bases). The ends were cut back, 2 bases at V and 4 bases at J, with 9 bases in the middle. The CDR3 is 13 amino acids. The CDR3 loop reads CASSLRRGYEQYF. The CDR3 DNA follows: TGTGCCAGCAGTTTACGACGGGGGTACGAGCAGTACTTC.

The chain links TRBV5-6 to TRBJ1-4; perhaps TRBD1 as D (6 bases). The CDR3 loop spans 15 amino acids. Germline V gives CDR1 SGHDT, CDR2 YYEEEE. V gave up 5 bases and J gave up 3 bases, with 14 bases separating them. The CDR3 sequence is CASRSGGAANEKLFF. The DNA for the CDR3 is TGTGCCAGCAGAAGCGGGGGGGCCGCTAATGAAAAACTGTTTTTT. Filled out from reference TRBV5-6 and TRBJ1-4, the complete variable domain reads DAGVTQSPTHLIKTRGQQVTLRCSPKSGHDTVSWYQQALGQGPQFIFQYYEEEERQRGNFPDRFSGHQFPNYSSELNVNALLLGDSALYLCASRSGGAANEKLFFGSGTQLSVL.

The CDR3 DNA follows: TGTGCCAGCAGCCCACTTAGCTCCTATAATTCACCCCTCCACTTT. Translated: CASSPLSSYNSPLHF. This chain joins TRBV7-8 and TRBJ1-6, with D unresolved. Germline values: CDR1 SGHVS, CDR2 FQNEAQ. The CDR3 covers 15 residues. V was clipped by 5 bases and J by 0 bases, with 8 bases between them.

The chain recombines TRBV2 with TRBJ2-7; 8 bases are shared with TRBD2. V lost 5 bases to trimming and J lost 6 bases; unmatched junction nucleotides: 15. This CDR3 region has 16 residues. Germline V gene data show CDR1 as SNHLY and CDR2 as FYNNEI. CDR3 loop: CASSSMPGLGSSEQYF. The CDR3 DNA reads TGTGCCAGCAGTTCAATGCCGGGACTAGGGAGTAGCGAGCAGTACTTC.

V gene TRBV7-3 combines with J gene TRBJ2-1, with 12 bases matching TRBD2. V was pared by 1 base and J by 15 bases, with 19 bases of the junction left unmatched. This CDR3 is 18 amino acids long. CDR1 and CDR2 from the germline V gene are SGHTA and FQGTGA. This CDR3 is CASSLKPSGRAGFTAMFF. DNA for the CDR3: TGTGCCAGCAGCTTAAAACCTAGCGGGAGGGCCGGTTTTACCGCAATGTTCTTC.

The chain recombines TRBV27 with TRBJ2-1; 8 bases line up with TRBD2. The germline gives CDR1 MNHEY, CDR2 SMNVEV (reference sequence). The V segment lost 5 bases and the J segment 7 bases; nucleotides outside the gene matches: 7. CDR3 size: 14 residues. CDR3 sequence: CASSPGGPRNEQFF. DNA for the CDR3: TGTGCCAGCAGTCCGGGGGGGCCTAGGAATGAGCAGTTCTTC.

This clone was picked up a small number of times. This may arise from a read error, as a much more abundant clone is one base away. This sample also contains other DNA sequences that code for the same CDR3. The J gene is TRBJ1-4, the V gene TRBV2; TRBD1 is a possible D gene (6 bases). The germline V gene encodes CDR1 SNHLY and CDR2 FYNNEI. Trimming left V 2 bases short and J 8 bases short, with 15 bases between. The CDR3 sequence is 15 residues long. The CDR3 DNA follows: TGTGCCAGCAGTGAATTGGCGGGGGCGGGCGAAAAACTGTTTTTT. Protein product: CASSELAGAGEKLFF.